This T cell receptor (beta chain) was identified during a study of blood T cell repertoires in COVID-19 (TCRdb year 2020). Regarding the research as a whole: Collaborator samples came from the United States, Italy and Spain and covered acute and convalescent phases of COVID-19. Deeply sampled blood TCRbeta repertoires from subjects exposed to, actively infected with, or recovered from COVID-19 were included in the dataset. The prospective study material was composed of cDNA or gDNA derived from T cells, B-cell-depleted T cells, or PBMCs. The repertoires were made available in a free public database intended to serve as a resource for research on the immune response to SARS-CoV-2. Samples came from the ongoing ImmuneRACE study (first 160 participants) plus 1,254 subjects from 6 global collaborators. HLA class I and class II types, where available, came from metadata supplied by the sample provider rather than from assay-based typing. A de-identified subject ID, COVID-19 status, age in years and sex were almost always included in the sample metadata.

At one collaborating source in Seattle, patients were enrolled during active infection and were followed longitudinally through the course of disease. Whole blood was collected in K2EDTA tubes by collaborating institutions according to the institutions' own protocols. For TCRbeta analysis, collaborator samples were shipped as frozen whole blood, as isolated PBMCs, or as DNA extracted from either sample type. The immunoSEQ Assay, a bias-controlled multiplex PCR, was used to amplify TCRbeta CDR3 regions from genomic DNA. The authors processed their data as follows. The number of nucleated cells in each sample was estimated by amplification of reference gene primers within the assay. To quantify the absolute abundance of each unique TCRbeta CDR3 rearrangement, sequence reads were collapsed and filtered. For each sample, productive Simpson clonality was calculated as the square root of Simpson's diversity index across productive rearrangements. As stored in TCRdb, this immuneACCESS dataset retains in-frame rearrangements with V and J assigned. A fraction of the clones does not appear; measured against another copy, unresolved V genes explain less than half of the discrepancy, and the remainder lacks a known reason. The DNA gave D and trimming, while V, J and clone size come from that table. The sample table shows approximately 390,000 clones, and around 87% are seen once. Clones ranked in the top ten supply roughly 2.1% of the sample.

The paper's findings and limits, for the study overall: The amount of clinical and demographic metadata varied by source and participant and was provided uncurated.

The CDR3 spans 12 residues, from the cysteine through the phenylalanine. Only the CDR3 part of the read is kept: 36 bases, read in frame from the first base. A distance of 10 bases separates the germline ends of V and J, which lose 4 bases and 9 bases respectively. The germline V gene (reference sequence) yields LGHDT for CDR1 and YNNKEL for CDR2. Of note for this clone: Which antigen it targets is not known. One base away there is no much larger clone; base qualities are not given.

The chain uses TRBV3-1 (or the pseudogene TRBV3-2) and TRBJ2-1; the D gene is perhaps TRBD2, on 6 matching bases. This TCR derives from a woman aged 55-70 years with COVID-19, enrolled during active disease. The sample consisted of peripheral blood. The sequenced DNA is TGTGCCAGCAGCCGGAGGGGCTCTGAGCAGTTCTTC. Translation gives CASSRRGSEQFF.